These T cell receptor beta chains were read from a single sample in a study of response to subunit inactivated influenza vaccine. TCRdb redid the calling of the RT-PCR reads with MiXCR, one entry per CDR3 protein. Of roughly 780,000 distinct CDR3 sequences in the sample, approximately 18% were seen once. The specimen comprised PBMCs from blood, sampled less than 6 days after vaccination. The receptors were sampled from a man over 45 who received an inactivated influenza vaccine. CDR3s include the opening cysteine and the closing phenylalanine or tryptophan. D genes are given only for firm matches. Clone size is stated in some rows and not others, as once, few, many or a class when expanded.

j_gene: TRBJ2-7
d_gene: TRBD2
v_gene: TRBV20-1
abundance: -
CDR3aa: CSARAPGLAVLYEQYF
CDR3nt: TGCAGTGCTAGAGCACCGGGACTAGCGGTCTTATACGAGCAGTACTTC

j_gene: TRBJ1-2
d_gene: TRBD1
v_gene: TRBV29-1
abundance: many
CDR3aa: CSAGTDGYTF
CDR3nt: TGCAGCGCCGGGACAGACGGCTACACCTTC

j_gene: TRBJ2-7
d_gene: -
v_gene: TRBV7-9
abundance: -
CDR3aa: CASSSYGGTYEQYF
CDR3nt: TGTGCCAGCAGCTCCTATGGGGGCACCTACGAGCAGTACTTC

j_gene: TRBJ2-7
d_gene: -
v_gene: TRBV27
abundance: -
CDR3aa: CASSLYRGTSDEQYF
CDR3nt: TGTGCCAGCAGTTTATACCGGGGCACGAGCGACGAGCAGTACTTC

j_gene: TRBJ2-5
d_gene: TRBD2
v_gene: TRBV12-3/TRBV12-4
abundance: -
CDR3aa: CASSLRLAGGQETQYF
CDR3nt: TGTGCCAGCAGTTTGAGGCTAGCGGGGGGTCAGGAGACCCAGTACTTC

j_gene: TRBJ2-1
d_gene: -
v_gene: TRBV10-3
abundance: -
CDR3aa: CAISESDGANRYNEQFF
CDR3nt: TGTGCCATCAGTGAGTCGGACGGAGCTAATCGGTACAATGAGCAGTTCTTC

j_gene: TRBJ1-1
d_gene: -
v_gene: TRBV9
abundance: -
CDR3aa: CASSKRVGTEAFF
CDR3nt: TGTGCCAGCAGCAAGAGGGTGGGCACTGAAGCTTTCTTT

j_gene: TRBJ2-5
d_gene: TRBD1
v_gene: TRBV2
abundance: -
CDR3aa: CTSSLGTGQRKYQETQYF
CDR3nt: TGTACCAGCAGTTTAGGGACAGGACAAAGGAAGTACCAAGAGACCCAGTACTTC

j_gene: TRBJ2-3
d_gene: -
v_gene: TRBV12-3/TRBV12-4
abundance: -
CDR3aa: CASSLVTWDSTDTQYF
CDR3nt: TGTGCCAGCAGCCTTGTTACTTGGGACAGCACAGATACGCAGTATTTT

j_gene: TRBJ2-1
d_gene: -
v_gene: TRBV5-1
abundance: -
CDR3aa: CASSLVYTYNEQFF
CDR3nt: TGCGCCAGCAGCTTGGTTTACACCTACAATGAGCAGTTCTTC

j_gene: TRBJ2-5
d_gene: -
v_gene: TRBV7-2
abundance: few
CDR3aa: CASSVLHLFKETQYF
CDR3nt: TGTGCCAGCAGCGTACTCCACCTATTTAAAGAGACCCAGTACTTC

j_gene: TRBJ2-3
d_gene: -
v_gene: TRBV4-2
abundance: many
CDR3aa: CASSPELGNTDTQYF
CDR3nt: TGTGCCAGCAGCCCCGAACTGGGGAACACAGATACGCAGTATTTT

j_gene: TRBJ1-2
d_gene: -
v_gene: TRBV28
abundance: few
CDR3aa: CASILAGDRTYGYTF
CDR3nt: TGTGCCAGCATCCTTGCGGGGGATAGGACCTATGGCTACACCTTC

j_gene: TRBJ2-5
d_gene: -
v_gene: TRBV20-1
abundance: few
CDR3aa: CSARTGDETQYF
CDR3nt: TGCAGTGCTAGAACGGGGGATGAGACCCAGTACTTC

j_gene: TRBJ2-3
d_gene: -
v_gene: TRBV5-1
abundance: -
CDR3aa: CASSSYSTVTDTQYF
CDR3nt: TGCGCCAGCAGCTCCTATTCGACAGTCACAGATACGCAGTATTTT

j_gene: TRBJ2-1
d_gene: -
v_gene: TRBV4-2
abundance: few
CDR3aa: CASSQDGNSYNEQFF
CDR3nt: TGTGCCAGCAGCCAAGATGGCAACTCCTACAATGAGCAGTTCTTC

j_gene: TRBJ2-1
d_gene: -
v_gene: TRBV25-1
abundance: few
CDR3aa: CASSEGAHSYNEQFF
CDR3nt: TGTGCCAGCAGTGAGGGGGCTCACTCCTACAATGAGCAGTTCTTC

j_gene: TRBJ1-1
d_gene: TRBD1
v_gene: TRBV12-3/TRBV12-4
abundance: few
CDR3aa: CASSRTGGPEAFF
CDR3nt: TGTGCCAGCAGTCGGACAGGGGGCCCCGAAGCTTTCTTT

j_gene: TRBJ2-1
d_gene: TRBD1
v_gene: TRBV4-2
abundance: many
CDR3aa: CASSLRTGSSYNEQFF
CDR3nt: TGTGCCAGCAGCCTCCGGACAGGGAGCTCCTACAATGAGCAGTTCTTC

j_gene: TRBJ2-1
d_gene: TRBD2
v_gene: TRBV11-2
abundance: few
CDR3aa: CASSPFRASGRPKLYNEQFF
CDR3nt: TGTGCCAGCAGCCCATTCCGGGCTAGCGGGAGGCCTAAACTTTACAATGAGCAGTTCTTC

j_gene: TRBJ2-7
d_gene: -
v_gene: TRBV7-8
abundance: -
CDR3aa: CASSLSSQWDEQYF
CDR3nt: TGTGCCAGCAGCCTATCCAGCCAGTGGGACGAGCAGTACTTC

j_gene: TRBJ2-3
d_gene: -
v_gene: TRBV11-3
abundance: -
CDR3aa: CASSSSPAFGTDTQYF
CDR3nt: TGTGCCAGCAGCTCGTCACCCGCCTTTGGAACAGATACGCAGTATTTT

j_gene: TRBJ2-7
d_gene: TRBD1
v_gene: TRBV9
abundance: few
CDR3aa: CASYDRASSYEQYF
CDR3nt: TGTGCCAGCTATGACAGGGCTAGCTCCTACGAGCAGTACTTC